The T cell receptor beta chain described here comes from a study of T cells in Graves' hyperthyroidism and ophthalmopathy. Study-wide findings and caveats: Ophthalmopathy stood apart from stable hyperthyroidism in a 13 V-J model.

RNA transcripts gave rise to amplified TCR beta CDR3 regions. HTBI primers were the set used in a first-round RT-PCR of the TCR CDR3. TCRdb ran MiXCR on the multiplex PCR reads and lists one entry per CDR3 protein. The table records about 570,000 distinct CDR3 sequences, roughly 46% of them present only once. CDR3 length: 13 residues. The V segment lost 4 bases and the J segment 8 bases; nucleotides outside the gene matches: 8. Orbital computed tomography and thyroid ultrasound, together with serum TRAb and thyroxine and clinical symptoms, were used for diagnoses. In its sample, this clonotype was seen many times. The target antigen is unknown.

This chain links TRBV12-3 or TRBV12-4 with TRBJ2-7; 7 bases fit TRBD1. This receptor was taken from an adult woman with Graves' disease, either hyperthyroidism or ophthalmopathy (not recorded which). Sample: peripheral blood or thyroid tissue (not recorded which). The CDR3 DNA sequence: TGTGCCAGCAGTTACTCGACAGGGCCCAAGCAGTACTTC. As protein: CASSYSTGPKQYF.